This T cell receptor (beta chain) was recorded in a study of identical twins. Study-level points and caveats: Instead of following the same donors, the conclusions were based on cross-sectional statistical analysis.

TCRdb re-called the 5' RACE reads through MiXCR, storing one row per CDR3 protein. Of 600,000 to 850,000 distinct CDR3 sequences in the sample, roughly 18% were seen once. This CDR3 spans 15 amino acids. V was trimmed by 0 bases and J by 2 bases, leaving 11 bases between them. Germline lookup yields CDR1 SQVTM and CDR2 ANQGSEA. Comments on this clonotype: Its antigen is as yet unknown.

The same data also went into a second study, on T cells expressing NK-cell markers. That publication notes: In about six donors, dominant CD3+CD56+NKG2C+ clonotypes ranked among the top 10 CD8+ clonotypes. The CD3+CD56-NKG2C+ fraction of a few donors was likewise dominated by these clonotypes.

This chain joins TRBV29-1 and TRBJ2-1; possible D gene TRBD1, 6 bases. Sequences were obtained from PBMCs. This clonotype was sampled from a woman younger than 35 in good health. The CDR3 here is CSVEDPRGTYNEQFF. For the CDR3, the DNA is TGCAGCGTTGAAGATCCCAGGGGCACCTACAATGAGCAGTTCTTC.